Detailed here is one TCR beta chain. The antigen is not known. An end of the junction does not agree with germline; a read error may underlie this. TCRdb reprocessed the RT-PCR reads with MiXCR, giving one entry per CDR3 protein. The repertoire includes almost 250,000 distinct CDR3 sequences, less than 15% of them detected once, and approximately 8.4% sits in the top ten. This entry is derived from a study of response to subunit inactivated influenza vaccine. Study-wide results and limits: Authors suggested each seasonal influenza vaccination recruits few new T cells.

This specimen was non-naive T cells sorted from PBMCs, taken 14 to 15 days before vaccination. The clonotype originates from a man in his fifties who received an inactivated influenza vaccine.

CDR3 sequence (DNA): TGTACCAGCAGCCATTCGGCCTCTCGAGAGACCCAGTACTTC. It codes for CTSSHSASRETQYF. This rearrangement joins TRBV5-4 to TRBJ2-5; D remains ambiguous. CDR3 length: 14 residues. The germline V gene encodes CDR1 SGHNT and CDR2 YYREEE (reference sequence).